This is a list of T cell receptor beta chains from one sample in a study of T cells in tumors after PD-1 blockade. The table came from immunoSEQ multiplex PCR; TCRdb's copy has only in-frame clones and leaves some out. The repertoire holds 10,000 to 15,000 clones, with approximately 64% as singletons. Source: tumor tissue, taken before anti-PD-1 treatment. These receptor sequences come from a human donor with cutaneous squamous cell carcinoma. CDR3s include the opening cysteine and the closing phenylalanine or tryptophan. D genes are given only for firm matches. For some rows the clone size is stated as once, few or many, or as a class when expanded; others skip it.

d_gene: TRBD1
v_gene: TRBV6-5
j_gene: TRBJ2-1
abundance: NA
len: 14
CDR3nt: TGTGCCAGCAGTTACAGGACCAGGGGGAATGAGCAGTTCTTC
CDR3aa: CASSYRTRGNEQFF

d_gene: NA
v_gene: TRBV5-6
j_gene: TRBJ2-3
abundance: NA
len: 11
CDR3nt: TGTGCCAGCAGCTTGTCAGATACGCAGTATTTT
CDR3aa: CASSLSDTQYF

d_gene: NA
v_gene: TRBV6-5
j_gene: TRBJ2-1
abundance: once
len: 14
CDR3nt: TGTGCCAGCACCCACCGGGACAACTACAATGAGCAGTTCTTC
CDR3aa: CASTHRDNYNEQFF

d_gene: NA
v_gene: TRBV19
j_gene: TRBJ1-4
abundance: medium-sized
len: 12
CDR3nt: TGTGCCAGTAGGGGAGGTCCAGAAAAACTGTTTTTT
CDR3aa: CASRGGPEKLFF

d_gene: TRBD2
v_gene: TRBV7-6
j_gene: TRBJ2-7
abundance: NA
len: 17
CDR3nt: TGTGCCAGCAGCCAGGGACTAGCGGGGGGACTTTCCTACGAGCAGTACTTC
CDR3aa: CASSQGLAGGLSYEQYF

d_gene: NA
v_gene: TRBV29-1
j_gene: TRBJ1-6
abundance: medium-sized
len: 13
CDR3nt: TGCAGCGTAGAAACAGGGTTGGGTTCACCCCTCCACTTT
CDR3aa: CSVETGLGSPLHF

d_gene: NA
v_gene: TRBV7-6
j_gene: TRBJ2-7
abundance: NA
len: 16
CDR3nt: TGTGCCAGCAGCTTACGTAGCGGAGCGCCCTGGCACGAGCAGTACTTC
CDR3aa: CASSLRSGAPWHEQYF

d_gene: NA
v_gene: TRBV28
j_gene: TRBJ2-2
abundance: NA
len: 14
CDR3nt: TGTGCCAGCAGCCCGGAGGGCCGAACCGGGGAGCTGTTTTTT
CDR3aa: CASSPEGRTGELFF

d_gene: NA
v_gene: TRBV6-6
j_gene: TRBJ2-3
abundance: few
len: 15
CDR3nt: TGTGCCAGCAGCCTGACTGCGCTAGGCACAGATACGCAGTATTTT
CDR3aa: CASSLTALGTDTQYF

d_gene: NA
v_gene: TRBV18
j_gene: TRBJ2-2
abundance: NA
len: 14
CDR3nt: TGTGCCAGCTCACCACAGGAGAACACCGGGGAGCTGTTTTTT
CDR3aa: CASSPQENTGELFF

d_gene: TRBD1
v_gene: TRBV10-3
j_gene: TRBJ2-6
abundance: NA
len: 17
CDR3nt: TGTGCCATAGGAAGGGGGCTGGTAGCTCCGGGGGCCAACGTCCTGACTTTC
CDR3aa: CAIGRGLVAPGANVLTF

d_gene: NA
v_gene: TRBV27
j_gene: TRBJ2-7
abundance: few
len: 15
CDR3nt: TGTGCCAGCAGTTTATCGTCAAGGGGGACCTACGAGCAGTACTTC
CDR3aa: CASSLSSRGTYEQYF

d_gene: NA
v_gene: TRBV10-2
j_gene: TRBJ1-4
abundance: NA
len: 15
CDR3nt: TGCGCCAGCAGTGACCACTTTGCGACTAATGAAAAACTGTTTTTT
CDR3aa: CASSDHFATNEKLFF

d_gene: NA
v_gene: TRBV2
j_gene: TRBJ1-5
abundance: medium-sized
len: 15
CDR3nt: TGTGCCAGCAATCTTGCTTCATGGGACAATCAGCCCCAGCATTTT
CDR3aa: CASNLASWDNQPQHF

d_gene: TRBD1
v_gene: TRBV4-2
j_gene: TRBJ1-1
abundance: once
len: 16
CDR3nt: TGTGCCAGCAGCCAAGATTTCGGGACAGTGTACACTGAAGCTTTCTTT
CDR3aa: CASSQDFGTVYTEAFF

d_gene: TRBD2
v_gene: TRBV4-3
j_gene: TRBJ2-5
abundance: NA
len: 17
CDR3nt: TGCGCCAGCAGCCAGTACAATCTAGCGGGAGGGGAGGAGACCCAGTACTTC
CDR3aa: CASSQYNLAGGEETQYF

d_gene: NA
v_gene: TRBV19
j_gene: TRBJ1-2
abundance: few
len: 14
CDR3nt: TGTGCCAGTAGTATTGTACAGGATGGCTATGGCTACACCTTC
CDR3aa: CASSIVQDGYGYTF

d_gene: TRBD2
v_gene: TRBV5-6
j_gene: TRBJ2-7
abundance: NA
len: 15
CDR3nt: TGTGCCAGCAGCGCACTAGCGGGGGGGCGGTACGAGCAGTACTTC
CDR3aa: CASSALAGGRYEQYF

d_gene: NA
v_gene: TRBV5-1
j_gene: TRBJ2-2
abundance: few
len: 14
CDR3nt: TGCGCCAGCAGACTGGGGAGAAACACCGGGGAGCTGTTTTTT
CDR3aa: CASRLGRNTGELFF

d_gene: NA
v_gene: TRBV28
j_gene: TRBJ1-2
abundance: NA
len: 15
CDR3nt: TGTGCCAGCAGACCGGCGGGGGGCGCTAACTATGGCTACACCTTC
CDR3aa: CASRPAGGANYGYTF

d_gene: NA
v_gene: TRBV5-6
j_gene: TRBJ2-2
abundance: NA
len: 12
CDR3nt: TGTGCCAGCAGCTTCAACACCGGGGAGCTGTTTTTT
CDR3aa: CASSFNTGELFF

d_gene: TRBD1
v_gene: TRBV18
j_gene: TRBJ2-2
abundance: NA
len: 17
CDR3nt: TGTGCCAGCTCACTGGCCGGGACAGGGGCGAACACCGGGGAGCTGTTTTTT
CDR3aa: CASSLAGTGANTGELFF

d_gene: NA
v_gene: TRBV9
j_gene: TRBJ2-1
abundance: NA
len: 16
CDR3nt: TGTGCCAGCAGCGTAGAGACCGGACACTCCTACAATGAGCAGTTCTTC
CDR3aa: CASSVETGHSYNEQFF

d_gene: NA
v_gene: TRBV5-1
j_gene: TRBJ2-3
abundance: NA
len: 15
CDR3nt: TGCGCCAGCAGCTTTCGCGGGCAGGTCCCAGATACGCAGTATTTT
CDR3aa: CASSFRGQVPDTQYF

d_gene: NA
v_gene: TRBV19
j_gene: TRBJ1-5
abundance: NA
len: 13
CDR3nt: TGTGCCAGTAAACAGGGTGGCAATCAGCCCCAGCATTTT
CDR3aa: CASKQGGNQPQHF

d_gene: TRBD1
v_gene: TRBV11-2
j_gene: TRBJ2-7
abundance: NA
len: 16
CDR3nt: TGTGCCAGCAGCTTCGCCTTGGGACAGGGAACCTACGAGCAGTACTTC
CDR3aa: CASSFALGQGTYEQYF

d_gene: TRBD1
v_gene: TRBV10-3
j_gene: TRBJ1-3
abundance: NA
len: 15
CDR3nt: TGTGCCTCCCACGGGGACAGGAAGATTGGAAACACCATATATTTT
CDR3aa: CASHGDRKIGNTIYF

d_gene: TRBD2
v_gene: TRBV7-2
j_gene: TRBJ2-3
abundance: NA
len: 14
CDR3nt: TGTGCCAGCAGCTCTAGCGGCTTGGCAGATACGCAGTATTTT
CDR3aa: CASSSSGLADTQYF

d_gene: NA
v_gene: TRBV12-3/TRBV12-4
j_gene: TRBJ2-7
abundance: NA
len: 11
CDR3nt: TGTGCCAGCAGCCGCGGTTACGAGCAGTACTTC
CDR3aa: CASSRGYEQYF

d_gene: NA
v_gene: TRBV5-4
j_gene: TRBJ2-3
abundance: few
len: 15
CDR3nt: TGTGCCAGCAGCTTGACGACGGGGCTCACAGATACGCAGTATTTT
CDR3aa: CASSLTTGLTDTQYF